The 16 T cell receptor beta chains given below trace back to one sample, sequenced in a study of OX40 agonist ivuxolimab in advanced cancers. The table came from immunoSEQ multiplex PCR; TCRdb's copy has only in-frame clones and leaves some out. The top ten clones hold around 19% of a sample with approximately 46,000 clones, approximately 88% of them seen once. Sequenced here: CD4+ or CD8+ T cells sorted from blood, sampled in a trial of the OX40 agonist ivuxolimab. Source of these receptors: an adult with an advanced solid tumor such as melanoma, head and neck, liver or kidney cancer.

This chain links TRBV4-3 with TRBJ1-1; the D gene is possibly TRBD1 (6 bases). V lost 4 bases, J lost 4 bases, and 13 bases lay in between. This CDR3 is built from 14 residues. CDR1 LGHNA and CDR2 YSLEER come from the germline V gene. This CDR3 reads CASSPEGGATEAFF. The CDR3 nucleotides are TGCGCCAGCAGCCCGGAGGGGGGTGCCACTGAAGCTTTCTTT.

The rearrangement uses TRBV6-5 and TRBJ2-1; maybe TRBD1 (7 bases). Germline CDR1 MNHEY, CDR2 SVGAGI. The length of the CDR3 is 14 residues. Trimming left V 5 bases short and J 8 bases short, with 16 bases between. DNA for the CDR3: TGTGCCAGCAGTAGGGGGGACAGAGGGGATGAGCAGTTCTTC. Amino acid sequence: CASSRGDRGDEQFF.

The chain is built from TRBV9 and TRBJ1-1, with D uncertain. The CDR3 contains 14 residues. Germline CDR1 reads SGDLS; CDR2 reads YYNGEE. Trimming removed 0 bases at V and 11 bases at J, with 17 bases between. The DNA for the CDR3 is TGTGCCAGCAGCGTAGACGAAGGGCCGCCGGGGGCTTTCTTT. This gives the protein CASSVDEGPPGAFF.

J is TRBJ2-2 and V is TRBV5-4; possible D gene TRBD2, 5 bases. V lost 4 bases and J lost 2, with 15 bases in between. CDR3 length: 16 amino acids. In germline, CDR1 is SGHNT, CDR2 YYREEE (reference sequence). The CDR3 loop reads CASSLRTVVNTGELFF. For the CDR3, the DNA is TGTGCCAGCAGCCTGAGGACTGTTGTTAACACCGGGGAGCTGTTTTTT. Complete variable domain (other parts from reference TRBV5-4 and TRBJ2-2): ETGVTQSPTHLIKTRGQQVTLRCSSQSGHNTVSWYQQALGQGPQFIFQYYREEENGRGNFPPRFSGLQFPNYSSELNVNALELDDSALYLCASSLRTVVNTGELFFGEGSRLTVL.

The CDR3 DNA follows: TGTGCCAGCATGGAGGGGGTGAACACTGAAGCTTTCTTT. The encoded protein is CASMEGVNTEAFF. The J gene is TRBJ1-1, the V gene TRBV6-6; the D gene is possibly TRBD1 (6 bases). The V and J ends lost 7 bases and 0 bases respectively, with 9 bases between them. Per the germline V gene, CDR1 is MNHNY and CDR2 is SVGAGI (reference sequence). CDR3 length: 13 residues.

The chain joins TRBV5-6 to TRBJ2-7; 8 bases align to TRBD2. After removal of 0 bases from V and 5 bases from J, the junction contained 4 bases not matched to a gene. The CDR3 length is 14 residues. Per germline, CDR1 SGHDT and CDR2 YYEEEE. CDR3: CASSLGLAQDEQYF. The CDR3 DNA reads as TGTGCCAGCAGCTTGGGACTAGCGCAGGACGAGCAGTACTTC. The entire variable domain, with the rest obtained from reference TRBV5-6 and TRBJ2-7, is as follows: DAGVTQSPTHLIKTRGQQVTLRCSPKSGHDTVSWYQQALGQGPQFIFQYYEEEERQRGNFPDRFSGHQFPNYSSELNVNALLLGDSALYLCASSLGLAQDEQYFGPGTRLTVT.

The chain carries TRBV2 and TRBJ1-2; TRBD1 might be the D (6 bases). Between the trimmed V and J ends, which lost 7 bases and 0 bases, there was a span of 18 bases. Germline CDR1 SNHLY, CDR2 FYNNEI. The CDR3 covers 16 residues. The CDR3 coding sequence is TGTGCCAGCACCCCCGTCGACAGGACTACTAACTATGGCTACACCTTC. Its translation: CASTPVDRTTNYGYTF. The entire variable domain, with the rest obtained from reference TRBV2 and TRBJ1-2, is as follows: EPEVTQTPSHQVTQMGQEVILRCVPISNHLYFYWYRQILGQKVEFLVSFYNNEISEKSEIFDDQFSVERPDGSNFTLKIRSTKLEDSAMYFCASTPVDRTTNYGYTFGSGTRLTVV.

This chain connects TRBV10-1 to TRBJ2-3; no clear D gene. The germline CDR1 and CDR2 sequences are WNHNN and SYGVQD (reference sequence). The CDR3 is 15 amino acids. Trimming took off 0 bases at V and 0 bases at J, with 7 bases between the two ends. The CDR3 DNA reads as TGCGCCAGCAGTGAGTCAGACTCTAGCACAGATACGCAGTATTTT. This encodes CASSESDSSTDTQYF.

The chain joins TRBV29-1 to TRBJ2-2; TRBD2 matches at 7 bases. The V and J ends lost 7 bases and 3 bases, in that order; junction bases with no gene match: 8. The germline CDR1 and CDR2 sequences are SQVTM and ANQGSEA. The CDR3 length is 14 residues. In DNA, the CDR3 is TGCAGCGCGGCGGCGGGGGTGGACACCGGGGAGCTGTTTTTT. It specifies CSAAAGVDTGELFF.

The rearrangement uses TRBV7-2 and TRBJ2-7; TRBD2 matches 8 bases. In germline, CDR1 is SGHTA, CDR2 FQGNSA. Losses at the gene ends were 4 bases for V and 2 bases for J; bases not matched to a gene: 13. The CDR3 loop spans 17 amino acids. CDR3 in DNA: TGTGCCAGCAGCTCCCCCGGGCAGCGGGGGAGCACCTACGAGCAGTACTTC. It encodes CASSSPGQRGSTYEQYF.

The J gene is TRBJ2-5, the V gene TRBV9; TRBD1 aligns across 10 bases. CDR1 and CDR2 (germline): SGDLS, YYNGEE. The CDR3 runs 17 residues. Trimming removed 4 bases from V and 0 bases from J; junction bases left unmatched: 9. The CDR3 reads CASSRPTGGSNQETQYF. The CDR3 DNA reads TGTGCCAGCAGCCGACCGACAGGGGGCTCAAACCAAGAGACCCAGTACTTC.

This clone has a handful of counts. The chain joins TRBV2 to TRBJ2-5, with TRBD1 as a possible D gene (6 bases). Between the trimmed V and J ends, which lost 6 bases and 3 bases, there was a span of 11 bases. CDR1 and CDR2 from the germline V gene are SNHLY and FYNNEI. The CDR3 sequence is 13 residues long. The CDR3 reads CASRDRDKETQYF. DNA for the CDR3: TGTGCCAGCAGGGACCGGGACAAAGAGACCCAGTACTTC.

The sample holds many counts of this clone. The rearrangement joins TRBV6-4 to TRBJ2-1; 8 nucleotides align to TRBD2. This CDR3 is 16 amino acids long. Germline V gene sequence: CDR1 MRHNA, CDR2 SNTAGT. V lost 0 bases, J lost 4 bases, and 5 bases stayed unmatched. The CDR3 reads CASSDSTSEPYNEQFF. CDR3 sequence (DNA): TGTGCCAGCAGTGACTCGACTAGCGAGCCTTACAATGAGCAGTTCTTC.

The CDR3, as DNA: TGTGCCAGCAGCGGAGGGACAGGGGGGTCAAACTATGGCTACACCTTC. As protein: CASSGGTGGSNYGYTF. The chain employs TRBV5-4 and TRBJ1-2; 11 bases line up with TRBD1. The CDR3 runs to 16 residues. The germline V gene encodes CDR1 SGHNT and CDR2 YYREEE (reference sequence). J gave up 2 bases and V 4 bases, and 7 bases lay outside the gene matches.

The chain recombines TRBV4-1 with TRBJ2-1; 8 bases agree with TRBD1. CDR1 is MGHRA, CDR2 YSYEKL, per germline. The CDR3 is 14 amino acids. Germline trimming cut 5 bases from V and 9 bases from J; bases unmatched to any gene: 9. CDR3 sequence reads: CASSKSQGAVEQFF. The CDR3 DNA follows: TGCGCCAGCAGCAAAAGCCAGGGGGCTGTTGAGCAGTTCTTC.

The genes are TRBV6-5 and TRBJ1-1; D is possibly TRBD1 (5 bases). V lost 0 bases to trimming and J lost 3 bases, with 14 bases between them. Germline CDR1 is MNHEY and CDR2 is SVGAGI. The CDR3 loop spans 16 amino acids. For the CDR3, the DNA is TGTGCCAGCAGTTACTCGGGGGTAGCAGTTGACACTGAAGCTTTCTTT. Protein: CASSYSGVAVDTEAFF.